A single sample is the source of the 4 T cell receptor beta chains below, sequenced in a study of cytomegalovirus exposure and HLA in healthy donors. Both 60 Vbeta primers and 13 Jbeta primers went into the PCR. This table comes from immunoSEQ multiplex PCR, and its TCRdb copy is limited to in-frame clones, with some not included. There are roughly 200,000 clones in the sample; 70% to 80% occur only once, and roughly 3.7% lies in the top ten. The material sequenced was PBMCs. The source of these receptors is a woman between 55 and 75 years old in good health and CMV-seropositive.

In the case of this clone: Other DNA sequences from this sample encode an identical CDR3 as well. The V and J genes are TRBV15 and TRBJ1-5; maybe TRBD1 (5 bases). Germline V gives CDR1 LNHNV, CDR2 YYDKDF (reference sequence). The ends were cut back, 0 bases at V and 1 base at J, with 7 bases in the middle. This CDR3 spans 15 amino acids. CDR3 in amino acids: CATSRDRGSNQPQHF. CDR3 DNA: TGTGCCACCAGCAGAGATCGGGGGAGCAATCAGCCCCAGCATTTT.

The chain joins TRBV28 to TRBJ2-6; TRBD1 is a possible D gene (8 bases). Germline lookup yields CDR1 MDHEN and CDR2 SYDVKM. This CDR3 contains 15 residues. Between the trimmed V and J ends, which lost 6 bases and 3 bases, there was a span of 12 bases. The CDR3 here is CASRTGGGGANVLTF. Written as DNA, the CDR3 is TGTGCCAGCAGAACAGGGGGGGGTGGGGCCAACGTCCTGACTTTC.

The table lists this clone with a few counts. With a much larger clone just one base away, this may be a read error. The rearrangement joins TRBV6-1 to TRBJ2-7, with D hard to call. CDR1 and CDR2 (germline): MNHNS, SASEGT. The CDR3 has 12 amino acids. Trimming took 5 bases from V and 0 from J, leaving 5 bases between them. CDR3 bases: TGTGCCAGCAGTTCGAGCTCCTACGAGCAGTACTTC. Translated: CASSSSSYEQYF.

The chain recombines TRBV19 with TRBJ2-5; D possibly corresponds to TRBD1 (5 bases). The CDR3 has 14 amino acids. The V end was cut by 5 bases, the J end by 4 bases, with 14 bases between. The V gene's germline CDR1 is LNHDA and CDR2 SQIVND (reference sequence). The CDR3 DNA reads as TGTGCCAGTAGTGCCTCAGGGAATCCAGAGACCCAGTACTTC. Its protein product is CASSASGNPETQYF. Filled out from reference TRBV19 and TRBJ2-5, the complete variable domain reads DGGITQSPKYLFRKEGQNVTLSCEQNLNHDAMYWYRQDPGQGLRLIYYSQIVNDFQKGDIAEGYSVSREKKESFPLTVTSAQKNPTAFYLCASSASGNPETQYFGPGTRLLVL.